The source of this T cell receptor (beta chain) is a study of shared clonotypes between healthy human individuals. For the study at large: Every donor yielded three CD4 naive, three CD4 memory, two CD8 naive and one CD8 memory plate.

Splitting of CD4+ cells produced CD45RA+ naive and CD45RA-negative memory subsets. Study conclusions and caveats: Researchers found naive subsets generally carried larger estimated richness than memory subsets.

Turning to this clone: Its target is not known.

In the original analysis: Quality scores were absent from the junction-only immunoSEQ sequences, so filtering differed. Assay: immunoSEQ multiplex PCR; the TCRdb copy retains only in-frame clones and omits some. V and J calls plus clone size are reproduced from that table; the DNA served to infer D and trimming. Counted here are 2 million to 2.5 million clones, 80% to 95% occurring once; the ten biggest clones make up 0.3% to 0.4%. The CDR3 runs to 16 residues. The germline V gene has CDR1 SGHAT and CDR2 FQNNGV. The junction had 10 bases not matched to a gene; V was cut back by 5 bases and J by 2 bases.

Sequencing used naive CD4+ T cells from PBMCs. The subset denotes: CD45RA+ positively selected. The chain combines TRBV11-2 with TRBJ1-1; 8 bases align to TRBD1. This sequence originates from a man younger than 35 in good health. Some clones in this sample may be carry-over from other donors' samples. DNA of the CDR3: TGTGCCAGCAGCCACCCAGCCGGGACAGGAAACACTGAAGCTTTCTTT. Translating it yields CASSHPAGTGNTEAFF.